Reported below is one T cell receptor beta chain. Its antigen remains unidentified. Here immunoSEQ multiplex PCR was the method, and the copy in TCRdb shows in-frame clones only, minus some. This repertoire shows 55,000 to 65,000 clones, 89% found once; its top ten account for over 5%. This record comes from a study of T cell responses to AZD1222 COVID-19 vaccine. The CDR3 runs 13 residues. Germline CDR1 reads MNHEY; CDR2 reads SVGAGI. The V and J ends lost 2 bases and 4 bases respectively, with 6 bases between them. The study, taken as a whole, reports: AZD1222 recipients seropositive at baseline numbered only six or seven. Possibly, clonal diversity was underestimated; donors were largely white British and included more females.

The chain joins TRBV6-5 to TRBJ1-5, with D possibly being TRBD1 (5 bases). The TCR originated in an adult who received the AZD1222 COVID-19 vaccine. The sample in question was peripheral blood, obtained 28 days after the second AZD1222 dose. The CDR3 bases are TGTGCCAGCAGTTACGGGACTAATCAGCCCCAGCATTTT. This encodes CASSYGTNQPQHF.